The present TCR beta chain was sequenced within a study of T cell responses to AZD1222 COVID-19 vaccine (dated by TCRdb to about 2021). In the study overall: Because spike-specific TCR depth and breadth did not differ between the two schedules, AZD1222 recipients who got a second dose at roughly 4 weeks were pooled with those who got a second dose at roughly 12 weeks. Trial participants were enrolled into age subgroups of 18-55, 56-69 and 70-plus years, which contained 148, 28 and 57 TCR-sequenced participants, respectively. TCR sequencing covered about 230 trial participants: 207 given two doses of AZD1222 and approximately 25 given two doses of MenACWY control vaccine. Findings and caveats that apply to the study as a whole: The 56-69-year group was small, and its depth increase did not reach significance, likely because of low power. No day 14 peak-response samples were available, so repertoires were characterized only after the peak T cell response. Only five to seven AZD1222 recipients were SARS-CoV-2 seropositive at baseline, limiting conclusions about previously exposed vaccinees. Reportedly, almost half of the unique spike-specific TCRs recognized epitopes lying outside the regions that are mutated in the B.1.351 and B.1.1.7 variants. A significant rise in spike-specific TCR breadth and depth was observed after two AZD1222 doses relative to day 0 and relative to MenACWY recipients. Participants were mostly white British and included more females than males, and it was suggested by the authors that clonal diversity may have been underestimated. The vaccine-associated CD4 TCRs covered the entire spike protein, and the dominant responses fell in regions 160-218 and 743-854.

Remarks on this clone: What this receptor recognizes is not known. Germline and junction disagree at one end, which may indicate a read error.

The CDR3 regions of human TCRbeta chains were analyzed by immunosequencing. Per the original workflow: TCRs in the repertoires were matched against a reference library of SARS-CoV-2-specific TCRs that had been generated with the MIRA antigen-specificity platform. Breadth meant the fraction of unique TCRs that were SARS-CoV-2-associated, whereas depth meant the fraction of total T cells that were SARS-CoV-2-associated. Using the MIRA data, each spike-specific TCR was mapped to the spike region that the TCR reacts to and placed in a CD4 or CD8 class. Log10-transformed breadth and depth values were compared by one-way ANOVA with Sidak's multiple comparisons tests. In its TCRdb copy, this immuneACCESS table keeps in-frame sequences only and misses some clones. Where compared with another copy, unresolved V genes explain less than half of these, and the others have no known cause. D and trimming come from the DNA, and the V and J calls and clone size come from that table. The sample table holds approximately 90,000 clones, of which roughly nine tenths were seen once. The top ten hold less than 3.5% of the sample.

Explained via the paper, the time point label denotes: baseline before first vaccination. Vaccinee samples were obtained from the UK trials COV001 and COV002, which included a single-blind randomized controlled phase 2/3 trial of AZD1222 (ChAdOx1 nCoV-19) in healthy adults. Trial participant PBMC samples were collected at day 0 and day 28 after the second dose for TCRbeta chain sequencing. The CDR3 numbers 14 residues from cysteine through phenylalanine. CDR3 DNA only is kept here, 42 bases in frame from base 1. From the germline V gene (reference sequence), CDR1 is LGHDT and CDR2 is YNNKEL. This specimen consisted of peripheral blood, obtained on day 0 of AZD1222 vaccination. This receptor was obtained from an adult in good health. The sequence is built from TRBV3-1 (or the pseudogene TRBV3-2) and TRBJ2-1, and 10 junction bases match TRBD2. The nucleotides read TGTGCCAGCATCCAAGCGGGGGGGTCGAATGAGCAGTTCTTC. It translates to CASIQAGGSNEQFF.